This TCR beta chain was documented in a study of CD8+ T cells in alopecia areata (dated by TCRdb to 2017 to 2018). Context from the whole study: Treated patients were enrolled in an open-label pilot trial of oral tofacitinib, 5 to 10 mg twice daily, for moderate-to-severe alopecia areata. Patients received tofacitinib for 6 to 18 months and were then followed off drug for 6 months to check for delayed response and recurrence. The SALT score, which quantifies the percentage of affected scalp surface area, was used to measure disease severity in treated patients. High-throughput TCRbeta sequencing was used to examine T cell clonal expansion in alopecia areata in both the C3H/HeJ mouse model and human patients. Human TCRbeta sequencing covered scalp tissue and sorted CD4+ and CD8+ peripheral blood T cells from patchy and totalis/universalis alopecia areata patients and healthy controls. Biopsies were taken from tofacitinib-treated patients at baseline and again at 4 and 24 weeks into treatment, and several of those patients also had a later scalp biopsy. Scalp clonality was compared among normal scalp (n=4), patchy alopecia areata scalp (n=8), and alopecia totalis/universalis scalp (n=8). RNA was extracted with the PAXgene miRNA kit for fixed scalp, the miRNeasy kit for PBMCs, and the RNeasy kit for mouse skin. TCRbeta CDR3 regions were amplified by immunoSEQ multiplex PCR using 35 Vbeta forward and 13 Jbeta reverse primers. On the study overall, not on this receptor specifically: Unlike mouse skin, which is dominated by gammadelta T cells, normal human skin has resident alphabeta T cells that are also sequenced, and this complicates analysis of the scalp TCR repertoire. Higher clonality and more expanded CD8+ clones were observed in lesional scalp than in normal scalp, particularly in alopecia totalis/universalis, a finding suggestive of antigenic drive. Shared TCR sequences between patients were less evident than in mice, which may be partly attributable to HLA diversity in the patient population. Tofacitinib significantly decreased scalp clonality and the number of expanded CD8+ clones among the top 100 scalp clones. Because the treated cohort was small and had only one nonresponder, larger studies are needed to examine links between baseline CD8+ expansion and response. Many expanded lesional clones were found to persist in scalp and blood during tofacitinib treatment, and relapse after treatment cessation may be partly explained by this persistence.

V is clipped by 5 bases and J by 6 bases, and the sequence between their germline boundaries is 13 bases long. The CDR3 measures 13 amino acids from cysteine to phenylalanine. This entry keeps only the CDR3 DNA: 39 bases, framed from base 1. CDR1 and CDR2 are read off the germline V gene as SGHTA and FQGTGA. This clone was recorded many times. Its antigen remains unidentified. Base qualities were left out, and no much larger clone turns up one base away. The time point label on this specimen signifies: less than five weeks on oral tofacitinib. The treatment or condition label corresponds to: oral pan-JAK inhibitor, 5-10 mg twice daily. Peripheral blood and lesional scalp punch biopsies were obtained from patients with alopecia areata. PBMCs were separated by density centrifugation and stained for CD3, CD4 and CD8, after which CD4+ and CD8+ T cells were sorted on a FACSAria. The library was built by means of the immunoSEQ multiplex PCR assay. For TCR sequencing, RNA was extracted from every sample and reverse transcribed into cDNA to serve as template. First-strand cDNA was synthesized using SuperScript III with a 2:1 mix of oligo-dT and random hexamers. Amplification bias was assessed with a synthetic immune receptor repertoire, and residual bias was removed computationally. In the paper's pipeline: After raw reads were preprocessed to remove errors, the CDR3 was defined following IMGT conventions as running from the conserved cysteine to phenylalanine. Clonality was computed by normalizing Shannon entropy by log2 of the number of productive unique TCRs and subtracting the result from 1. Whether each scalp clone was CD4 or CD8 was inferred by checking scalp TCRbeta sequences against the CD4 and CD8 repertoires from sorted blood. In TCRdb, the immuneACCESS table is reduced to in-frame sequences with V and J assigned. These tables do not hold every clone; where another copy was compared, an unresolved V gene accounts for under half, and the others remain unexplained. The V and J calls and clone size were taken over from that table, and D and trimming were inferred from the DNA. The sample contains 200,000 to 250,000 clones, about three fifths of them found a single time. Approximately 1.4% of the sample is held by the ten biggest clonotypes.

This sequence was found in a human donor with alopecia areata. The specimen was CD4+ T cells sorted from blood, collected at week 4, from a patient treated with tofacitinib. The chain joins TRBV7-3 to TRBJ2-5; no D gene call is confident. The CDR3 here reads CASSLVKGKTQYF. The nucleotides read TGTGCCAGCAGCCTGGTGAAGGGAAAGACCCAGTACTTC.